This record concerns one T cell receptor beta chain sequence. The V and J ends lost 10 bases and 3 bases respectively, with 22 bases between them. The length of the CDR3 is 15 residues. In the study's own analysis: Reference gene primer amplification in the assay estimated nucleated cell counts. Using immunoSEQ multiplex PCR, the repertoire was profiled, and TCRdb retains in-frame clones only, with some absent. From that table come the V and J calls and clone size; the DNA was used to work out D and trimming. This sample has about 230,000 clones, with approximately 88% found just once. This sample was taken from a study of blood T cell repertoires in COVID-19.

Sequenced: PBMCs or T cells enriched from blood (not recorded which). This clonotype was sampled from a woman aged 40 to 49 with acute COVID-19. The chain carries TRBV23-1 and TRBJ2-7, with no clear D. TRBV23-1 qualifies as an ORF whose function is uncertain. CDR3 region: CATLLRVRAFYEQYV. The CDR3 DNA reads TGCGCCACTTTACTCCGGGTCAGAGCGTTCTACGAGCAGTACGTC.